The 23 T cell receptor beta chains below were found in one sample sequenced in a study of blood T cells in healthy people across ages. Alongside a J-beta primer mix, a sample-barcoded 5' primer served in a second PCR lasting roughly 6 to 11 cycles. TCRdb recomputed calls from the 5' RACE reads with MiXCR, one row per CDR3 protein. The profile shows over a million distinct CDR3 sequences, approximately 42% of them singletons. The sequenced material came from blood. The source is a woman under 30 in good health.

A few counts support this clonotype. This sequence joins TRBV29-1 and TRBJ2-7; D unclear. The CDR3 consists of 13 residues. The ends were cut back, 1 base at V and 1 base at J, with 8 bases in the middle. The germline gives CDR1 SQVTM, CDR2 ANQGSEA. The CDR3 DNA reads TGCAGCGTTGAAGGGTCTGGGTCCTACGAGCAGTACTTC. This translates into CSVEGSGSYEQYF.

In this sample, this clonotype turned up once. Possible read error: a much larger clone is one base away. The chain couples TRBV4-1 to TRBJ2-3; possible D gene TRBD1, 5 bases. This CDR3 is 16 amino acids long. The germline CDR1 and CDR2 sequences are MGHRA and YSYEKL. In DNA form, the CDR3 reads TGCGCCAGCAACCAAGGTCAGGGTAACCCCACAGATACGCAGTATTTT. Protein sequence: CASNQGQGNPTDTQYF.

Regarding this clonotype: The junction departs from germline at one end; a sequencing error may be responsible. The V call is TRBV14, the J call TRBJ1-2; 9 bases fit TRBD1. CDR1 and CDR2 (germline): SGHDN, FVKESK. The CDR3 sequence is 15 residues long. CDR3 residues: CASSQAGTGNYGHTF. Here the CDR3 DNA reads TGTGCCAGCAGCCAAGCCGGGACAGGGAACTATGGCCACACCTTC.

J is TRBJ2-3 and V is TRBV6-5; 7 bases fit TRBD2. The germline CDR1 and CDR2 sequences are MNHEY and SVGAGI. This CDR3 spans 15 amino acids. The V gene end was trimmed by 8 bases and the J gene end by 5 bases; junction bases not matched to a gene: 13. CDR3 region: CASRPSGTNQDTQYF. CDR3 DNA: TGTGCCAGCCGGCCCTCCGGGACTAACCAAGATACGCAGTATTTT.

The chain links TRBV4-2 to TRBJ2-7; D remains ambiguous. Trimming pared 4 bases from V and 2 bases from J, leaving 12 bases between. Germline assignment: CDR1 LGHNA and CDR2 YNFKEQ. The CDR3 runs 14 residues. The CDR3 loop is CASSRPTVPYEQYF. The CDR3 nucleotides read TGTGCCAGCAGCCGACCCACAGTACCCTACGAGCAGTACTTC.

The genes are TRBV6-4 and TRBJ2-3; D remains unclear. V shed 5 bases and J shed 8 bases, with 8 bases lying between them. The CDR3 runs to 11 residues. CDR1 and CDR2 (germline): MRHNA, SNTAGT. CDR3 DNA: TGTGCCAGCAGTCCAAATCCTACGCAGTATTTT. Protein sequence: CASSPNPTQYF.

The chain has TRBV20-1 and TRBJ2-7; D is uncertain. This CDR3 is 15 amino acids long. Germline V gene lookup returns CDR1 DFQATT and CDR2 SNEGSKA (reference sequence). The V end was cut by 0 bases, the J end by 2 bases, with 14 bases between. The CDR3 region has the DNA TGCAGTGCTAGAGAACGCACAACGCTCACCTACGAGCAGTACTTC. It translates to CSARERTTLTYEQYF.

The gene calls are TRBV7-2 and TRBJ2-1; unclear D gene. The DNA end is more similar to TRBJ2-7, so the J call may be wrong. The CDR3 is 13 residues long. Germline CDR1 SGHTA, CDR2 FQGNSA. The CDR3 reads CASSSPVMNEQYF. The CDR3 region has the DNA TGTGCCAGCAGCTCTCCAGTGATGAATGAGCAGTACTTC.

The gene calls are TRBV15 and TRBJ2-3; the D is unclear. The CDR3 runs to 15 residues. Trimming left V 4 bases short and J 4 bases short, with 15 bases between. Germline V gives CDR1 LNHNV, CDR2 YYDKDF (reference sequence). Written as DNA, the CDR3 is TGTGCCACCAGCACCCTACCACTCGGCGCAGATACGCAGTATTTT. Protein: CATSTLPLGADTQYF.

CDR3 sequence reads: CASRRQDTQYF. The CDR3 bases are TGCGCCAGCAGACGACAAGATACGCAGTATTTT. The V call is TRBV5-1, the J call TRBJ2-3; no clear D. The germline CDR1 and CDR2 sequences are SGHRS and YFSETQ. The germline V and J ends were trimmed by 5 bases and 5 bases, with 6 bases remaining between them. The CDR3 length is 11 residues.

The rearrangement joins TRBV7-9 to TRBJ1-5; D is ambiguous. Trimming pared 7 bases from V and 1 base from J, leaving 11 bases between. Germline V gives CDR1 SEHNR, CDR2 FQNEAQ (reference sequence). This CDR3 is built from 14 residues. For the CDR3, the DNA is TGTGCCAGCACCGGCAGTGAAAGCAATCAGCCCCAGCATTTT. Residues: CASTGSESNQPQHF.

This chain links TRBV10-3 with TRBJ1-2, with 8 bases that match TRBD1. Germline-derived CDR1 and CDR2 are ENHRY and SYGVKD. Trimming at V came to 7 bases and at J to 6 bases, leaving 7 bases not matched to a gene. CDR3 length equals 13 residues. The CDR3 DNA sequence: TGTGCCATCAAAGAGACAGGGGTCAATGGCTACACCTTC. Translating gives CAIKETGVNGYTF.

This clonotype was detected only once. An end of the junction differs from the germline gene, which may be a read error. As DNA, the CDR3 is TGTGCCTGCAGCTTGTCGGCGGGAGATTACAATGAGCAGTTCTTC. This translates into CACSLSAGDYNEQFF. This chain connects TRBV7-2 to TRBJ2-1; 7 bases are a match to TRBD2. In germline, CDR1 is SGHTA, CDR2 FQGNSA. This CDR3 contains 15 residues.

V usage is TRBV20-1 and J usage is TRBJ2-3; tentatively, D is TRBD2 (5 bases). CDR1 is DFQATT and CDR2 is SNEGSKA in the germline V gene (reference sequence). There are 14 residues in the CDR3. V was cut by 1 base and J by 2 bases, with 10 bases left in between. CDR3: CSARVQRHTDTQYF. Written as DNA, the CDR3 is TGCAGTGCTAGAGTGCAGCGGCACACAGATACGCAGTATTTT.

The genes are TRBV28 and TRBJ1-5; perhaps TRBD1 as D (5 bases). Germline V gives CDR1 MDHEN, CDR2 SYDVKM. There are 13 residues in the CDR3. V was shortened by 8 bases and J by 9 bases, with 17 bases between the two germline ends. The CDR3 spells CASYTGPDWPQHF. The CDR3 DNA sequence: TGTGCCAGCTATACAGGCCCCGATTGGCCCCAGCATTTT.

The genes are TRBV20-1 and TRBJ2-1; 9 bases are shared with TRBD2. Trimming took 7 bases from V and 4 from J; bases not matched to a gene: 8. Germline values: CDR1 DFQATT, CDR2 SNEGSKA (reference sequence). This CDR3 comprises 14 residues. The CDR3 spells CSGLSGRGYNEQFF. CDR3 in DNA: TGCAGTGGTCTTAGCGGGAGAGGATACAATGAGCAGTTCTTC.

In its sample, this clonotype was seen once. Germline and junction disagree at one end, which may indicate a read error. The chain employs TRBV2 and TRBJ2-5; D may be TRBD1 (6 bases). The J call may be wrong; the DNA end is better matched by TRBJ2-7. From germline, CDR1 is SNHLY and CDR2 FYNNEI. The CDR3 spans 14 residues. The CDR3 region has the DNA TGTGCCAGCAGTGAGGAACAGGGCTCCCACGAGCAGTACTTC. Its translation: CASSEEQGSHEQYF.

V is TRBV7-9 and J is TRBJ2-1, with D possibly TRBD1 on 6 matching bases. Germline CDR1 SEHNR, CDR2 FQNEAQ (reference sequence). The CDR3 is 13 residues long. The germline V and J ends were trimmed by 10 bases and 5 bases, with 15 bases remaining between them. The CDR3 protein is CANTGPGDNEQFF. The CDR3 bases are TGTGCCAACACAGGGCCTGGGGACAATGAGCAGTTCTTC.

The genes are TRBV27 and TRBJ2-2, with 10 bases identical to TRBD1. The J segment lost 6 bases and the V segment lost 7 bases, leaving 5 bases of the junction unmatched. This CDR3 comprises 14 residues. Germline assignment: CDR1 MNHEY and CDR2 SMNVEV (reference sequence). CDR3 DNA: TGTGCCAGCAAAAGGGGACAGGGGCCCGGGGAGCTGTTTTTT. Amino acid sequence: CASKRGQGPGELFF.

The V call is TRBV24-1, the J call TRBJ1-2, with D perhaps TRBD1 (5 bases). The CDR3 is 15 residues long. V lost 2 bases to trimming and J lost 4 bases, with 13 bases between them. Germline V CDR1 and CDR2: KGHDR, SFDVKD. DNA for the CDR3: TGTGCCACCAGTGATTCCGGTCCAGGGCGCTATGGCTACACCTTC. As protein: CATSDSGPGRYGYTF.

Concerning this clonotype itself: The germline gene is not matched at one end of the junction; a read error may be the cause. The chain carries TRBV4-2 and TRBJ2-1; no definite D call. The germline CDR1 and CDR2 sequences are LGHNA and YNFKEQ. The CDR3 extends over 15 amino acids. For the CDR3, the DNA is TGTGCCCGCAGCCGCAACTCTATTTTCCCCGATGAGCAGTTCTTC. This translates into CARSRNSIFPDEQFF.

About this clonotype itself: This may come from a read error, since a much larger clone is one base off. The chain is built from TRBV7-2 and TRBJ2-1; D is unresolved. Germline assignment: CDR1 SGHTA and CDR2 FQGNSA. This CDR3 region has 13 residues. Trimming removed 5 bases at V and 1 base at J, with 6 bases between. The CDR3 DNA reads TGTGCCAGCAGCACAGTTTCCTACAATGAGCAGTTCTTC. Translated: CASSTVSYNEQFF.

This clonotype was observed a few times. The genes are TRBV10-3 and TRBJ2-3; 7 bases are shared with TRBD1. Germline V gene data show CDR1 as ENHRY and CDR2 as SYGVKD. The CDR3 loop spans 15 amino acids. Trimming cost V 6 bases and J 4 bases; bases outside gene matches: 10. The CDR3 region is CAISQGDRRADTQYF. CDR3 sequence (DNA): TGTGCCATCAGCCAGGGGGATAGGCGGGCAGATACGCAGTATTTT.